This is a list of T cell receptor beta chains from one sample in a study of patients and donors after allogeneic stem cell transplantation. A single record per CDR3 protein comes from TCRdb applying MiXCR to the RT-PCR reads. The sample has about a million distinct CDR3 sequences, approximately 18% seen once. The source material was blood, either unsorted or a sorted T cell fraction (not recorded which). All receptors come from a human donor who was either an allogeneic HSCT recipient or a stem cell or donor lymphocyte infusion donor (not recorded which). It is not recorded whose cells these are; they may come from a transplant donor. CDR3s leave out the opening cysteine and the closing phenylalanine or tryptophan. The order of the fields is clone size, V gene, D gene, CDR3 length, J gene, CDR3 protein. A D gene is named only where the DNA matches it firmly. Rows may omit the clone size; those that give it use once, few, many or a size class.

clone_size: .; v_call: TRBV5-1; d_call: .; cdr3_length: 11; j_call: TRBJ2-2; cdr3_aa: ASNGVGTGELF
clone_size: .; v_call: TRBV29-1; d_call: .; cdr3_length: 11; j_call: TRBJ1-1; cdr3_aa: SVTRGGNTEAF
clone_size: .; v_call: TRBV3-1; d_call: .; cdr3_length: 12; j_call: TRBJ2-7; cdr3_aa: ASSDVGESYEQY
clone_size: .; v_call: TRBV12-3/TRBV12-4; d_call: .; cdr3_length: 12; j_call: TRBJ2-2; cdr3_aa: ASRLQGNTGELF
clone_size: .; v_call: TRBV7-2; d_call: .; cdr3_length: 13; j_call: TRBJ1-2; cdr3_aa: ASSLAKVDSGGYT
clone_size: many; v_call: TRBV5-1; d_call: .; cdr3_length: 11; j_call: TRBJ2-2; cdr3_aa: ASSLKTDGELF
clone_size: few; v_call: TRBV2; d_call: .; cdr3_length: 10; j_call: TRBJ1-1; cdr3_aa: ASSEWETEAF
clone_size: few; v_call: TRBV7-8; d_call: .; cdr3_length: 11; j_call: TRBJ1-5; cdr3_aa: ASSLTRNQPQH
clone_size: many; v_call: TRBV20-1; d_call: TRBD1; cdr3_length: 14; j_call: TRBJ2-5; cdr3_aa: SARRVEGQGQETQY
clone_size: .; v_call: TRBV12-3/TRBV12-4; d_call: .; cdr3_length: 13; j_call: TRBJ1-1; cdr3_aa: ASSKHWPFEAGAF
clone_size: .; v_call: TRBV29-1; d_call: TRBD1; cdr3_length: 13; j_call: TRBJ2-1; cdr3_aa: SVEGDRGPFGEQF
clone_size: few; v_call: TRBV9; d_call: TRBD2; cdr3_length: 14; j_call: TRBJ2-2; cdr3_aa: ASSVIASGSPGELF
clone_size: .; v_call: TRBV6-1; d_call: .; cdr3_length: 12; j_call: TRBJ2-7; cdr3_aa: ASTRGTGDYEQY
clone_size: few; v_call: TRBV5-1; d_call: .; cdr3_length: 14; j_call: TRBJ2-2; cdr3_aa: ASSLEGRARTGELF
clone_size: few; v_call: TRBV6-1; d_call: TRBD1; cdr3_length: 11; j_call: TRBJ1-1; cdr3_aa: ASSRGGTGEAF
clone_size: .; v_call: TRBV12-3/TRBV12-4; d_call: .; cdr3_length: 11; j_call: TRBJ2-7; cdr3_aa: ASSSVEIGEQY
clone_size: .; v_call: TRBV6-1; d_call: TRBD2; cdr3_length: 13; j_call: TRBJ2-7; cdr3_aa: ASTQIGGDSYEQY
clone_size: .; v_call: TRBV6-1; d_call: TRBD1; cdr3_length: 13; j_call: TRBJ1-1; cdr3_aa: ASKTDRALNTEAF
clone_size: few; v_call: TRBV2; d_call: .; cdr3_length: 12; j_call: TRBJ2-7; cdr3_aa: ASVPGKGTGEQY
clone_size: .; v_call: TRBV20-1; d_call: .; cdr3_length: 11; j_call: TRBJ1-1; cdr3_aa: SARGVGITEAF
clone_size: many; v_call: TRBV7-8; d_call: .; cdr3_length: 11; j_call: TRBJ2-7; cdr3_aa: ASSLSWGDEQY
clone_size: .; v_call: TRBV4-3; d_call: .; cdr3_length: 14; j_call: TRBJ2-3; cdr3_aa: ASSQHGGSRTDTQY
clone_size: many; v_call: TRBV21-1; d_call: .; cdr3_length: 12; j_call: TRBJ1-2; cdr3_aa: ASSKGPGGNGYT
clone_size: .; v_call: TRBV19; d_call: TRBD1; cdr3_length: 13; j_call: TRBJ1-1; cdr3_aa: ASSAYRGQGTEAF
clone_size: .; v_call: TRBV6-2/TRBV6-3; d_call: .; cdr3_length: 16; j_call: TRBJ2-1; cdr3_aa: ASSTYSYRESSYNEQF
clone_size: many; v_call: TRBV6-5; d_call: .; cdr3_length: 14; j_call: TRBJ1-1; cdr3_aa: ASSYSRAGGYTEAF
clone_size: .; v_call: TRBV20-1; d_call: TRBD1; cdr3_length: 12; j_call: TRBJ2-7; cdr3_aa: SAHDRVGRYEQY
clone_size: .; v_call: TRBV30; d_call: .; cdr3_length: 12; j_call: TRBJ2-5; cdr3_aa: AWSVRRGRETQY
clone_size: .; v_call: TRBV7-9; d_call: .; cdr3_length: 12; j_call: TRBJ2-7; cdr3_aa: ASSLMTGAYEQY
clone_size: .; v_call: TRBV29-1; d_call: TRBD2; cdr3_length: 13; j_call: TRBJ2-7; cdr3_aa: SVDGGRPENYEQY
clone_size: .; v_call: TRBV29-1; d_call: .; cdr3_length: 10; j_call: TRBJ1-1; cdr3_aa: SQRGRNTEAF
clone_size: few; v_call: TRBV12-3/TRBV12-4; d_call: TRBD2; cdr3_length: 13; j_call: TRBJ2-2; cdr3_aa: ASRFSGSLTGELF
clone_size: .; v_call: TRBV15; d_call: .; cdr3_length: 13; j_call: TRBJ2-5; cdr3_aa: ATSRGVQPGETQY
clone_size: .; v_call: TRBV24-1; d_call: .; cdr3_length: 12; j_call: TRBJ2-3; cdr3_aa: ATGGRDSTDTQY
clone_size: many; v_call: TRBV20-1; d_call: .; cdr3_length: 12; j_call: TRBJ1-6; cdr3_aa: SAREARRNSPLH
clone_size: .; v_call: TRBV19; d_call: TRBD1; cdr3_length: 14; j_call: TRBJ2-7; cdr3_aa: ASSIGWDSGTYEQY
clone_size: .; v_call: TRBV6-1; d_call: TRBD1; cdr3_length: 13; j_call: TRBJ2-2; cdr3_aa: ASSHRTGPTGELF